These T cell receptor beta chains were read from a single sample in a study of blood T cells in healthy people across ages. From the 5' RACE reads, TCRdb called clonotypes with MiXCR, one entry per CDR3 protein. The data show roughly 1.9 million distinct CDR3 sequences, roughly 43% seen once. Input material: blood. These receptors all come from a human donor in good health. The CDR3 runs from the conserved cysteine through the conserved F or W. Each record gives: V gene, J gene, clone size, D gene, CDR3 DNA, CDR3 protein. The D gene is left open where the match is weak. Rows may omit the clone size; those that give it use once, few, many or a size class.

TRBV12-3/TRBV12-4	TRBJ1-1	NA	TRBD1	TGTGCCAGCAGTCCAACAGGGGGAAGCACTGAAGCTTTCTTT	CASSPTGGSTEAFF
TRBV29-1	TRBJ1-2	NA	NA	TGCAGCGTAGCCGGGATCTATGGCTACACCTTC	CSVAGIYGYTF
TRBV20-1	TRBJ2-1	NA	NA	TGCAGTGCTAGAGACTACGGCGCAGGGGGGTTCACCTACAATGAGCAGTTCTTC	CSARDYGAGGFTYNEQFF
TRBV10-3	TRBJ1-6	few	TRBD1	TGTGCCATCAGTGGAGGACAGGGATCTTCACCCCTCCACTTT	CAISGGQGSSPLHF
TRBV3-1	TRBJ2-7	NA	NA	TGTGCCAGCAGCCAAGACGCCGCCGAGCAGTACTTC	CASSQDAAEQYF
TRBV20-1	TRBJ2-7	few	TRBD2	TGCAGTGCTAGAACCGGGACTAGCGGGTCAGGCGAGCAGTACTTC	CSARTGTSGSGEQYF
TRBV4-3	TRBJ2-1	NA	NA	TGCGCCAGCAGCCAAGATGCAGGGACGGGCTACAATGAGCAGTTCTTC	CASSQDAGTGYNEQFF
TRBV3-1	TRBJ2-1	few	TRBD1	TGCGCCAGCAGTCCCGGGACAGGGAACAATGAGCAGTTCTTC	CASSPGTGNNEQFF
TRBV9	TRBJ1-1	few	TRBD1	TGTGCCAGCAGCGTAGCTACCGGGACAGGGCAAAACACTGAAGCTTTCTTT	CASSVATGTGQNTEAFF
TRBV3-1	TRBJ1-2	NA	NA	TGTGCCAGCAGCCTTCGGGGTCGGAATAACTATGGCTACACCTTC	CASSLRGRNNYGYTF
TRBV7-2	TRBJ1-2	NA	NA	TGTGCCAGCAGCTTAGTTGTCAACCCCCCTGGCTACACCTTC	CASSLVVNPPGYTF
TRBV29-1	TRBJ1-2	NA	NA	TGCAGCGTTAAAAGGGGGGAAGTCGGCTACACCTTC	CSVKRGEVGYTF
TRBV20-1	TRBJ1-5	NA	NA	TGCAGTGCTACAGCGGGGGGATGGGTGTCAGGCCAGCCCCAGCATTTT	CSATAGGWVSGQPQHF
TRBV27	TRBJ2-1	few	TRBD1	TGTGCCAGCAGTTTAGGAACAGGGGGCTTGGATGAGCAGTTCTTC	CASSLGTGGLDEQFF